Shown below are 9 T cell receptor beta chains from a single sample sequenced in a study of cytomegalovirus exposure and HLA in healthy donors. PCR amplification relied on 60 Vbeta primers (plus 13 Jbeta primers). Sequenced by immunoSEQ multiplex PCR; TCRdb stores in-frame clones only, minus some. This specimen shows tens of thousands of clones; the ten leading clones hold approximately 1%. What was sequenced was PBMCs. Receptors were obtained from a woman aged 25 to 39 in good health and CMV-seronegative.

The rearrangement links TRBV30 to TRBJ1-1; D unclear. V shed 0 bases and J shed 4 bases, with 12 bases lying between them. The CDR3 is 14 amino acids. CDR1 and CDR2 (germline): GTSNPN, SVGIG (reference sequence). Here the CDR3 reads CAWSVVGGSTEAFF. The CDR3 nucleotides read TGTGCCTGGAGTGTTGTCGGCGGGAGCACTGAAGCTTTCTTT.

This chain joins TRBV5-5 and TRBJ2-3; 10 positions match TRBD1. Germline V lookup: CDR1 SGHKS, CDR2 YYEKEE (reference sequence). V lost 6 bases, J lost 1 base, and 8 bases stayed unmatched. The CDR3 is made up of 16 amino acids. This CDR3 is CASTIGTGVRTDTQYF. In DNA form, the CDR3 reads TGTGCCAGCACCATAGGGACAGGGGTTCGCACAGATACGCAGTATTTT.

The CDR3, as DNA: TGTGCCAGCAGCCCCTGGGAGGGATCGGAGACCCAGTACTTC. It yields the protein CASSPWEGSETQYF. The V call is TRBV6-5, the J call TRBJ2-5; 7 positions match TRBD2. The CDR3 extends over 14 amino acids. Per the germline V gene, CDR1 is MNHEY and CDR2 is SVGAGI. Trimming cost V 6 bases and J 5 bases; bases outside gene matches: 9.

V gene TRBV5-3 combines with J gene TRBJ1-4; 8 positions agree with TRBD1. TRBV5-3 is designated an ORF whose function remains uncertain. The length of the CDR3 is 20 residues. Trimming cost V 1 base and J 10 bases; bases outside gene matches: 24. The CDR3 DNA reads TGTGCCAGAAGCTTGAAATTCCGGGCAGGGGGCTTTATAGGTAGGGGAAAACTGTTTTTT. It yields the protein CARSLKFRAGGFIGRGKLFF.

The chain links TRBV7-8 to TRBJ2-7, with a tentative D call TRBD2 (6 bases). This CDR3 region has 13 residues. Trimming removed 5 bases from V and 0 bases from J, with 8 bases in between. Germline V gives CDR1 SGHVS, CDR2 FQNEAQ. CDR3 loop: CASSRGSSYEQYF. CDR3 DNA sequence: TGTGCCAGCAGCCGGGGGAGCTCCTACGAGCAGTACTTC.

CDR3 amino acids: CASRRRDSGEAFF. In DNA, the CDR3 is TGTGCCAGCAGAAGACGGGACAGCGGTGAAGCTTTCTTT. This chain uses TRBV2 with TRBJ1-1; 7 positions match TRBD1. CDR3 length: 13 amino acids. The germline CDR1 and CDR2 sequences are SNHLY and FYNNEI. V was clipped by 6 bases and J by 7 bases; unmatched bases: 8.

The chain couples TRBV2 to TRBJ1-5, with 7 nucleotides matching TRBD1. The CDR3 consists of 17 residues. V was clipped by 1 base and J by 7 bases; unmatched bases: 13. The germline V gene encodes CDR1 SNHLY and CDR2 FYNNEI. The CDR3 coding sequence is TGTGCCAGCAGTGAAGGTGGCTGGGGACAGAGGGGACAGCCCCAGCATTTT. Translated, it gives CASSEGGWGQRGQPQHF. The entire variable domain, with the rest obtained from reference TRBV2 and TRBJ1-5, is as follows: EPEVTQTPSHQVTQMGQEVILRCVPISNHLYFYWYRQILGQKVEFLVSFYNNEISEKSEIFDDQFSVERPDGSNFTLKIRSTKLEDSAMYFCASSEGGWGQRGQPQHFGDGTRLSIL.

J is TRBJ2-5 and V is TRBV5-1; the D gene is possibly TRBD1 (6 bases). Germline V gene sequence: CDR1 SGHRS, CDR2 YFSETQ. V shed 2 bases and J shed 1 base, with 9 bases lying between them. The CDR3 loop spans 14 amino acids. The CDR3 sequence: CASSFLDSQETQYF. As DNA, the CDR3 is TGCGCCAGCAGCTTCTTGGACAGCCAAGAGACCCAGTACTTC.

The J gene is TRBJ2-7, the V gene TRBV6-5; 10 nucleotides agree with TRBD1. V was clipped by 6 bases and J by 4 bases; unmatched bases: 9. From germline, CDR1 is MNHEY and CDR2 SVGAGI. The CDR3 runs 15 residues. This CDR3 is CASSPTGTGEYEQYF. CDR3 DNA: TGTGCCAGCAGCCCGACCGGGACAGGGGAATACGAGCAGTACTTC.